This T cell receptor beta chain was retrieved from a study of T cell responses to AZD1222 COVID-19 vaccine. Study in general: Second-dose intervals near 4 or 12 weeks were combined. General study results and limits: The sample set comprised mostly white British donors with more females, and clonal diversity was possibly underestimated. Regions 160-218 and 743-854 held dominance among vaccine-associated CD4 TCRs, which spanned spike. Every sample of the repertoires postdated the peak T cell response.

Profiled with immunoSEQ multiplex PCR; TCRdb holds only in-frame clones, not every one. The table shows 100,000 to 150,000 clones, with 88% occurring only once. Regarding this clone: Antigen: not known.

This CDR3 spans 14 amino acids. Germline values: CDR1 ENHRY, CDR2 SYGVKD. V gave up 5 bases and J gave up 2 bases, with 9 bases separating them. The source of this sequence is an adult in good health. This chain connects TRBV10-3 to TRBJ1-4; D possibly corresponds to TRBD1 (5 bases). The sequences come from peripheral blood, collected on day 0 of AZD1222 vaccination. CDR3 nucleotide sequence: TGTGCCATCAGTACGGGGGGGACTAATGAAAAACTGTTTTTT. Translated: CAISTGGTNEKLFF.